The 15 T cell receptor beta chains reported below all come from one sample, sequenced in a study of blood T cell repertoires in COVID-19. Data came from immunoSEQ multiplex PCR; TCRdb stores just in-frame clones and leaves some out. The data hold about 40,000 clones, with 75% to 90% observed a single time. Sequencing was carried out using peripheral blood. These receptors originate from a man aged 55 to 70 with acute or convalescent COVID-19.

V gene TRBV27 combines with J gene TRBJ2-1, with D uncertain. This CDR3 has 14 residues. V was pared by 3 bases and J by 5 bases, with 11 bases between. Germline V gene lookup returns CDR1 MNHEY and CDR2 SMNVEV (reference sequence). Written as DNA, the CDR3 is TGTGCCAGCAGTTTGTGGATAGCCCACAATGAGCAGTTCTTC. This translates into CASSLWIAHNEQFF.

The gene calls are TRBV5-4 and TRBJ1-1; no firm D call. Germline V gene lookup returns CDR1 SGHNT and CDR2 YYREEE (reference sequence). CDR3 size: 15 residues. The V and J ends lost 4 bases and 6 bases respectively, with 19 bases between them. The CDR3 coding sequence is TGTGCCAGCAGCCCTCAAATTCTTTCGGGATCTGAAGCTTTCTTT. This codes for CASSPQILSGSEAFF.

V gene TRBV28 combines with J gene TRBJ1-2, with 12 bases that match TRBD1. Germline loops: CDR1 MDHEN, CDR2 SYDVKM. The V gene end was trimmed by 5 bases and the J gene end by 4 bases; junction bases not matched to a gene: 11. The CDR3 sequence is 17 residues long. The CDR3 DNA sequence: TGTGCCAGCAGTGAGCCGGGACAGGGGGCGTCAGTCTATGGCTACACCTTC. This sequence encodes CASSEPGQGASVYGYTF.

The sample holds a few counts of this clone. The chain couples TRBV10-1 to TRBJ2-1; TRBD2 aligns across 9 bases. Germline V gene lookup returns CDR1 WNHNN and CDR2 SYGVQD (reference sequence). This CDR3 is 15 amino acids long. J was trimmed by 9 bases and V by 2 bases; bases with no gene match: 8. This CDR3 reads CASSERIAGEGEQFF. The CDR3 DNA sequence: TGCGCCAGCAGTGAGAGAATAGCGGGAGAGGGTGAGCAGTTCTTC.

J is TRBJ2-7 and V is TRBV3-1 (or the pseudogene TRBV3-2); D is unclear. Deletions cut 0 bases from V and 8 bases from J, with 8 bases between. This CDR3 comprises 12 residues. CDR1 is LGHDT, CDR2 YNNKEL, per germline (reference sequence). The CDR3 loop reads CASSQESIKQYF. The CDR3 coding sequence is TGTGCCAGCAGCCAAGAGTCCATCAAGCAGTACTTC.

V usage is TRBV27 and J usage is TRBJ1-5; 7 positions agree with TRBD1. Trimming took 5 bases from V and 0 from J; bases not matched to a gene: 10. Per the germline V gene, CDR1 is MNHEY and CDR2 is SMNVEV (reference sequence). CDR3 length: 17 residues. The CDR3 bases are TGTGCCAGCAGTCCCAAGACAGGGTGGGGTAGCAATCAGCCCCAGCATTTT. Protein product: CASSPKTGWGSNQPQHF.

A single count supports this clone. CDR3 nucleotide sequence: TGTGCCAGCTCACCTACAGGGGAAACACCGCATTTT. Protein product: CASSPTGETPHF. The rearrangement joins TRBV18 to TRBJ1-5, with 7 bases matching TRBD1. Germline-derived CDR1 and CDR2 are KGHSH and LQKENI. The CDR3 consists of 12 residues. The V gene end was trimmed by 3 bases and the J gene end by 15 bases; junction bases not matched to a gene: 8. Full variable domain (outside the CDR3, taken from reference TRBV18 and TRBJ1-5): NAGVMQNPRHLVRRRGQEARLRCSPMKGHSHVYWYRQLPEEGLKFMVYLQKENIIDESGMPKERFSAEFPKEGPSILRIQQVVRGDSAAYFCASSPTGETPHFGDGTRLSIL.

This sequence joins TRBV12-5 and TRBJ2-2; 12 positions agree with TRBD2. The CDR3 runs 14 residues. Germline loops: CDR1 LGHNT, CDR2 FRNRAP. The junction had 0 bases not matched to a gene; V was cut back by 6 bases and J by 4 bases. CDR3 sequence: CASGTSGGTGELFF. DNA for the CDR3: TGTGCTAGTGGGACTAGCGGGGGCACCGGGGAGCTGTTTTTT. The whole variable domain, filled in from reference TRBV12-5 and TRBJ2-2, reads DARVTQTPRHKVTEMGQEVTMRCQPILGHNTVFWYRQTMMQGLELLAYFRNRAPLDDSGMPKDRFSAEMPDATLATLKIQPSEPRDSAVYFCASGTSGGTGELFFGEGSRLTVL.

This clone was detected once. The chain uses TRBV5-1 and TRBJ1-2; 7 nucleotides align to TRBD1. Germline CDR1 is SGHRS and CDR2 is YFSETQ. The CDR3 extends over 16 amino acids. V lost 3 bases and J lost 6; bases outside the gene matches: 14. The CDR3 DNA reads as TGCGCCAGCAGCTCCGGCTTGAACAGGGGACTGGATGGCTACACCTTC. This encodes CASSSGLNRGLDGYTF. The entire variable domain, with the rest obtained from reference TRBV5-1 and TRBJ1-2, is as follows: KAGVTQTPRYLIKTRGQQVTLSCSPISGHRSVSWYQQTPGQGLQFLFEYFSETQRNKGNFPGRFSGRQFSNSRSEMNVSTLELGDSALYLCASSSGLNRGLDGYTFGSGTRLTVV.

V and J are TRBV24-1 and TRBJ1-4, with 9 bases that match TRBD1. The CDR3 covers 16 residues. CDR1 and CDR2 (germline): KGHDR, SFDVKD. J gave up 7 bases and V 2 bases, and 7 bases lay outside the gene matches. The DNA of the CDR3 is TGTGCCACCAGTGATTCTGGGACAGGGTCGGTTGAAAAACTGTTTTTT. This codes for CATSDSGTGSVEKLFF.

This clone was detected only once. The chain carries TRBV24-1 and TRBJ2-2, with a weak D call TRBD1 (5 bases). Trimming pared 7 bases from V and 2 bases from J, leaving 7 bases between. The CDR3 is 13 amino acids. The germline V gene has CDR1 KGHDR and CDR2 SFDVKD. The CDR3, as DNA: TGTGCCACCAGGACAGAAAACACCGGGGAGCTGTTTTTT. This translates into CATRTENTGELFF.

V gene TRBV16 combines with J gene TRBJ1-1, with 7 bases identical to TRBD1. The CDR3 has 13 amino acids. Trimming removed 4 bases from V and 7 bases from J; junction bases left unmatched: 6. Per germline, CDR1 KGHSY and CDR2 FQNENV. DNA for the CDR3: TGTGCCAGCAGCCCAGGGACAGCAGTTGAAGCTTTCTTT. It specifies CASSPGTAVEAFF. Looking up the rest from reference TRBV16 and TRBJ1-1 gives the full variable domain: GEEVAQTPKHLVRGEGQKAKLYCAPIKGHSYVFWYQQVLKNEFKFLISFQNENVFDETGMPKERFSAKCLPNSPCSLEIQATKLEDSAVYFCASSPGTAVEAFFGQGTRLTVV.

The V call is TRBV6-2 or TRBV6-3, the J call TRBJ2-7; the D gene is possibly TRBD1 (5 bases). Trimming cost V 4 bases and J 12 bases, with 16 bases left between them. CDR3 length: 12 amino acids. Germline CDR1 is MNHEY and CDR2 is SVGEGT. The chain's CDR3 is CASSWARTIPYF. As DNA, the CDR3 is TGTGCCAGCAGTTGGGCAAGGACAATTCCGTACTTC.

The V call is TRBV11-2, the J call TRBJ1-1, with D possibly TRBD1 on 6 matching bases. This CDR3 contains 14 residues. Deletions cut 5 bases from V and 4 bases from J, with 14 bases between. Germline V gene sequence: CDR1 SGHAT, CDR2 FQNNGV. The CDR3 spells CASSPRRGITEAFF. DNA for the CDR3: TGTGCCAGCAGCCCCCGCAGGGGCATCACTGAAGCTTTCTTT.

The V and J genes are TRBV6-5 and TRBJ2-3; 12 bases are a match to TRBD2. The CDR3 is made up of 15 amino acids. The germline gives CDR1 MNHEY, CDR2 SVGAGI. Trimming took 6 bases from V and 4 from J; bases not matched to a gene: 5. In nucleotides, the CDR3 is TGTGCCAGCAGAGCTAGCGGGAGGGCCGCAGATACGCAGTATTTT. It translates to CASRASGRAADTQYF.